The present entry profiles one TCR beta chain with its context. This CDR3 contains 13 residues. Trimming took off 4 bases at V and 5 bases at J, with 9 bases between the two ends. Germline assignment: CDR1 LGHNA and CDR2 YNFKEQ. Libraries were prepared by immunoSEQ multiplex PCR; TCRdb keeps only in-frame clonotypes and omits some of them. The sample includes about 210,000 clones, around four fifths seen only once; the top ten take approximately 8.1%. This specimen belongs to a study of blood T cell repertoires in COVID-19. On the study more broadly: COVID-19 samples collected from the United States, Italy and Spain covered acute and convalescent phases.

Sequencing was done on a sample of peripheral blood. The sequence derives from a woman aged 50 to 60 with active or convalescent COVID-19. The chain is built from TRBV4-2 and TRBJ2-1, with D possibly TRBD1 on 5 matching bases. The CDR3 spells CASSLPRDNEQFF. In DNA form, the CDR3 reads TGTGCCAGCAGCCTGCCCAGGGACAATGAGCAGTTCTTC.